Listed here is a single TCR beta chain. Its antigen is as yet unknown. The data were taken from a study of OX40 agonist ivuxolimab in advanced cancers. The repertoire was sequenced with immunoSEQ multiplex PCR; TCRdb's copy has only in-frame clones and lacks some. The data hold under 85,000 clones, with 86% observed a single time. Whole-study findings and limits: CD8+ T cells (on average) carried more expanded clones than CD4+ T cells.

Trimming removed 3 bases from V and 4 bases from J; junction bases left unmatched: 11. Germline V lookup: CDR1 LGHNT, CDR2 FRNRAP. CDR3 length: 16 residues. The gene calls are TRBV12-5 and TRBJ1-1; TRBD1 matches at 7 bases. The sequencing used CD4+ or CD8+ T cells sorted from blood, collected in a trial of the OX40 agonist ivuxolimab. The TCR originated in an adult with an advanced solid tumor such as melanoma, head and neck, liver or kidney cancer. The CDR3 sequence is CASGLRVQGMRTEAFF. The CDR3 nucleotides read TGTGCTAGTGGTTTAAGGGTACAGGGGATGCGCACTGAAGCTTTCTTT. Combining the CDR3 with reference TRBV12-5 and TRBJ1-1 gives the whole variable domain DARVTQTPRHKVTEMGQEVTMRCQPILGHNTVFWYRQTMMQGLELLAYFRNRAPLDDSGMPKDRFSAEMPDATLATLKIQPSEPRDSAVYFCASGLRVQGMRTEAFFGQGTRLTVV.